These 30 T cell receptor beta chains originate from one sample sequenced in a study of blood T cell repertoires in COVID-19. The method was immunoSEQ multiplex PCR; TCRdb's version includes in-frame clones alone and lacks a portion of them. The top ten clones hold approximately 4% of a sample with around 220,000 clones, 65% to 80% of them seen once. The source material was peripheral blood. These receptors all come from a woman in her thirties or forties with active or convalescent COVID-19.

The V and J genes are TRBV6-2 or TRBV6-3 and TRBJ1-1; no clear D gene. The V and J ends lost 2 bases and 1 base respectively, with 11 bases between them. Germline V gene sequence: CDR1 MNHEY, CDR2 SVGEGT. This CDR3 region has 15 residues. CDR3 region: CASSYPAGQNTEAFF. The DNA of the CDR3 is TGTGCCAGCAGTTACCCGGCAGGCCAGAACACTGAAGCTTTCTTT.

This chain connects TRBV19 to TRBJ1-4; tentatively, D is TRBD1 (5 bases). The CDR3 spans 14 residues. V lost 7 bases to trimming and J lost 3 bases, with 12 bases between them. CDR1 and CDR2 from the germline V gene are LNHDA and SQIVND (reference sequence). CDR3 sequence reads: CASTLQGANEKLFF. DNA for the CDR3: TGTGCCAGTACCCTCCAGGGTGCTAATGAAAAACTGTTTTTT.

The CDR3: CASSQGSGGVVYGYTF. The DNA for the CDR3 is TGTGCCAGCAGCCAAGGTTCCGGGGGAGTTGTCTATGGCTACACCTTC. The gene calls are TRBV3-1 (or the pseudogene TRBV3-2) and TRBJ1-2; the D gene is possibly TRBD1 (5 bases). Germline CDR1 and CDR2: LGHDT and YNNKEL (reference sequence). The CDR3 contains 16 residues. V gave up 1 base and J gave up 4 bases, with 16 bases separating them.

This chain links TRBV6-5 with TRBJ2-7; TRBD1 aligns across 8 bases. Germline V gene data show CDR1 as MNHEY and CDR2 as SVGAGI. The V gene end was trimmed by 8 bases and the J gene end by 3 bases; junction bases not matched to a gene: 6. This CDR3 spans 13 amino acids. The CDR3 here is CASRVDRDYEQYV. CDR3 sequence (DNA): TGTGCCAGCCGGGTGGACAGGGACTACGAGCAGTACGTC.

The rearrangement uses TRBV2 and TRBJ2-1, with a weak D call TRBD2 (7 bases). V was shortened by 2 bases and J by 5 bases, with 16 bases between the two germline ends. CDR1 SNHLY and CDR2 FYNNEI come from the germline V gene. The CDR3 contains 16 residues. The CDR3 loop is CASSEWGRGPHNEQFF. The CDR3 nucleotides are TGTGCCAGCAGTGAATGGGGGCGGGGGCCCCACAATGAGCAGTTCTTC. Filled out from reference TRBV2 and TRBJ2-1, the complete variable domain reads EPEVTQTPSHQVTQMGQEVILRCVPISNHLYFYWYRQILGQKVEFLVSFYNNEISEKSEIFDDQFSVERPDGSNFTLKIRSTKLEDSAMYFCASSEWGRGPHNEQFFGPGTRLTVL.

The CDR3 sequence: CATGQGQPQHF. The CDR3 nucleotides read TGTGCCACGGGACAGGGCCAGCCCCAGCATTTT. This chain connects TRBV6-5 to TRBJ1-5; 9 bases agree with TRBD1. Germline CDR1 and CDR2: MNHEY and SVGAGI. Unmatched junction bases numbered 2, after V lost 10 bases and J lost 7 bases. This CDR3 contains 11 residues.

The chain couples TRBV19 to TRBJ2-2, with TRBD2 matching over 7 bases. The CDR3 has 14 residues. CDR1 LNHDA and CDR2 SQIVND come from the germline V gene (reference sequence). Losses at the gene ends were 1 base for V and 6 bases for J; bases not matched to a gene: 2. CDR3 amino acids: CASSIGGGAGELFF. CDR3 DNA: TGTGCCAGTAGTATAGGGGGAGGGGCCGGGGAGCTGTTTTTT.

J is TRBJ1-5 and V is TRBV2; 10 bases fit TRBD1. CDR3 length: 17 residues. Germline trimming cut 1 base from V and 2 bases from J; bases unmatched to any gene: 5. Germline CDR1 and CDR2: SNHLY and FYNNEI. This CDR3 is CASSEGQGARGNQPQHF. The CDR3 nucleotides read TGTGCCAGCAGTGAAGGACAGGGGGCACGTGGCAATCAGCCCCAGCATTTT.

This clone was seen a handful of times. The CDR3 spells CASSLRQGNEKLFF. The CDR3 DNA reads TGTGCCAGCAGCTTAAGGCAGGGGAATGAAAAACTGTTTTTT. V is TRBV5-4 and J is TRBJ1-4, with a tentative D call TRBD1 (6 bases). Germline V gene data show CDR1 as SGHNT and CDR2 as YYREEE (reference sequence). The CDR3 extends over 14 amino acids. V was trimmed by 2 bases and J by 5 bases, leaving 10 bases between them.

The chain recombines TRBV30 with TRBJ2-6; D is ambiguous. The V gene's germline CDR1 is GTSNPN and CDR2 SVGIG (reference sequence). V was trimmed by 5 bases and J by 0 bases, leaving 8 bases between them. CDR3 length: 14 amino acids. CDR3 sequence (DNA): TGTGCCTGGGAAACCGGCTCTGGGGCCAACGTCCTGACTTTC. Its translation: CAWETGSGANVLTF.

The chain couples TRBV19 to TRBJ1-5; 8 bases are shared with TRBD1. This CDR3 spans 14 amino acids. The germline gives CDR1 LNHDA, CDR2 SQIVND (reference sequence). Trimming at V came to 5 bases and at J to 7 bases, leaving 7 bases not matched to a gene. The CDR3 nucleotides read TGTGCCAGTAGTGGATCAGGGGGCTTGCAGCCCCAGCATTTT. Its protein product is CASSGSGGLQPQHF.

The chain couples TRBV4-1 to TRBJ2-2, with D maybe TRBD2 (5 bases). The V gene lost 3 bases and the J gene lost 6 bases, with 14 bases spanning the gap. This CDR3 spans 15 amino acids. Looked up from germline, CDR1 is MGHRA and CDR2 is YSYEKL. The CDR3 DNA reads TGCGCCAGCAGCCACGGGAAGACTGGGGCCGGGGAGCTGTTTTTT. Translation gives CASSHGKTGAGELFF.

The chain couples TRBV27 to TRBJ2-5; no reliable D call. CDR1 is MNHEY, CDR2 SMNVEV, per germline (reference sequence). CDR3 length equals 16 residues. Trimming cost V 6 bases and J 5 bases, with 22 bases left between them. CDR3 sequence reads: CASSRSGYPTVETQYF. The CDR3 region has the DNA TGTGCCAGCAGCCGGAGTGGGTACCCGACGGTCGAGACCCAGTACTTC.

As DNA, the CDR3 is TGTGCCAGTTCGGGACTAGTGCGAAGCTACAATGAGCAGTTCTTC. It yields the protein CASSGLVRSYNEQFF. This chain links TRBV19 with TRBJ2-1; 8 bases are a match to TRBD2. Germline CDR1 LNHDA, CDR2 SQIVND (reference sequence). After removal of 8 bases from V and 3 bases from J, the junction contained 9 bases not matched to a gene. CDR3 length: 15 amino acids.

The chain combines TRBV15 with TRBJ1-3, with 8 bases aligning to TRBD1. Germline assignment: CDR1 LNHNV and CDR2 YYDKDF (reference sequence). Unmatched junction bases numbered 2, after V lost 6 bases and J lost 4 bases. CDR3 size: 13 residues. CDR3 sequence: CATRDREGNTIYF. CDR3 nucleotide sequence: TGTGCCACCAGGGACAGGGAGGGAAACACCATATATTTT.

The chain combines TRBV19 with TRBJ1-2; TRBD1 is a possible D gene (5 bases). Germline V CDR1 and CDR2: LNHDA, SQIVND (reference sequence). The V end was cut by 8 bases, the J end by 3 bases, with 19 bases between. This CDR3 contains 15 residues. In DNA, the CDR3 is TGTGCCAGTTCTTCACAGGCCCGGCACTACTATGGCTACACCTTC. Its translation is CASSSQARHYYGYTF.

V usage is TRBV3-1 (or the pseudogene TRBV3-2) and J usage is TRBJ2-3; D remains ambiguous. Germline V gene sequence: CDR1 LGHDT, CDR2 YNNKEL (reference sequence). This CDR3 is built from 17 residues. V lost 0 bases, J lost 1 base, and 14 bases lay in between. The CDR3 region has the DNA TGTGCCAGCAGCCAAGATATCACAGTCTCGGGCACAGATACGCAGTATTTT. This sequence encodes CASSQDITVSGTDTQYF.

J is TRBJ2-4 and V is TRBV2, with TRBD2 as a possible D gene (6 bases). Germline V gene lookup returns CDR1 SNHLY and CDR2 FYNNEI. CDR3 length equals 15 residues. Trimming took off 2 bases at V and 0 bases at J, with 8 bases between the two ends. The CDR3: CASSERGIAKNIQYF. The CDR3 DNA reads TGTGCCAGCAGTGAACGGGGGATAGCCAAAAACATTCAGTACTTC.

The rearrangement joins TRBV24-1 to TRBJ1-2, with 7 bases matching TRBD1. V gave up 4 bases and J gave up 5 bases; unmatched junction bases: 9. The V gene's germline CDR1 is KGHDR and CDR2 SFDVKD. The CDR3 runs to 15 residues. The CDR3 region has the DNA TGTGCCACCAGTGACCGACAGGGATCGTATTATGGCTACACCTTC. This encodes CATSDRQGSYYGYTF.

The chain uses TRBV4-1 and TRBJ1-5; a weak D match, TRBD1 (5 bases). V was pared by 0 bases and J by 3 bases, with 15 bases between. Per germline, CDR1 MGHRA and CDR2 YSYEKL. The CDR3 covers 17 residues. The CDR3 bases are TGCGCCAGCAGCCAAGACGTATCCGGCAGGGTCAATCAGCCCCAGCATTTT. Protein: CASSQDVSGRVNQPQHF.

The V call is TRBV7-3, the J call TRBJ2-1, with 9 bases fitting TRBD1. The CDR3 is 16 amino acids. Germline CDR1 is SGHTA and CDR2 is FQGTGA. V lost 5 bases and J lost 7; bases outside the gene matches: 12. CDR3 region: CASSILPGQGSNEQFF. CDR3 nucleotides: TGTGCCAGCAGCATCCTCCCGGGACAGGGCTCGAATGAGCAGTTCTTC.

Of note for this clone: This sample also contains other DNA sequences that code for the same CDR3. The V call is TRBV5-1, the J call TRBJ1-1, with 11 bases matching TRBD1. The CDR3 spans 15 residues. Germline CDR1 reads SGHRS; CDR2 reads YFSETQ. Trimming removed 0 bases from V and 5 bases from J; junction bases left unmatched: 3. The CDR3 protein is CASSLGGTGGTEAFF. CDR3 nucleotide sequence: TGCGCCAGCAGCTTGGGTGGGACAGGGGGGACTGAAGCTTTCTTT.

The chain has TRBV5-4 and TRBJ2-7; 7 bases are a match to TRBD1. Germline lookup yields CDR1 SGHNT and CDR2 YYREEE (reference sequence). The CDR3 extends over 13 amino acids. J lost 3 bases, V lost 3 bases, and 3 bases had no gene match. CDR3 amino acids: CASSWDSIYEQYV. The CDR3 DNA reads TGTGCCAGCAGCTGGGACAGCATCTACGAGCAGTACGTC.

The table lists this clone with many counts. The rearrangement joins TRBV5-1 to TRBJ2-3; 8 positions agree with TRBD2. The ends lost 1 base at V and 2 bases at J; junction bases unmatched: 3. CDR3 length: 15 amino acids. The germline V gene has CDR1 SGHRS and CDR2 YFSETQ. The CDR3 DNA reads TGCGCCAGCAGCTTGCAGCGGGGGCCCACAGATACGCAGTATTTT. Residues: CASSLQRGPTDTQYF.

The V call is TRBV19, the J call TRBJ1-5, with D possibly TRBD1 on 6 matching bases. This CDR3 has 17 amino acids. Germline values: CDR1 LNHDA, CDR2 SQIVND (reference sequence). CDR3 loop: CASQLWGRGHSNQPQHF. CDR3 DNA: TGTGCGTCCCAGCTTTGGGGGCGAGGACATAGCAATCAGCCCCAGCATTTT.

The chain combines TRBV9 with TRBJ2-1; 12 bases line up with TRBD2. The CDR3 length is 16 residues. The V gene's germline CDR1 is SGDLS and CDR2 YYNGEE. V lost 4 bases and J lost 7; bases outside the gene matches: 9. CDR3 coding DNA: TGTGCCAGCAGCCCCCGACTAGCGGGGGTTCTGAATGAGCAGTTCTTC. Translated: CASSPRLAGVLNEQFF.

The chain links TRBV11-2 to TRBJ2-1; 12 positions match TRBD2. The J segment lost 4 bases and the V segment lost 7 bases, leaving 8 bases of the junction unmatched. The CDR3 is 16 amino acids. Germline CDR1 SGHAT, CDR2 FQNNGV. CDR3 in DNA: TGTGCCAGCAACCGACTAGCGGGGGACCTTTACAATGAGCAGTTCTTC. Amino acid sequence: CASNRLAGDLYNEQFF.

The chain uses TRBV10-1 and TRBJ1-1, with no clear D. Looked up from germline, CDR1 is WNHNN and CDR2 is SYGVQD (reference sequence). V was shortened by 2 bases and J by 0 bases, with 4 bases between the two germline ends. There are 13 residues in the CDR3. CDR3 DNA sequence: TGCGCCAGCAGTGAGACTTTGAACACTGAAGCTTTCTTT. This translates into CASSETLNTEAFF.

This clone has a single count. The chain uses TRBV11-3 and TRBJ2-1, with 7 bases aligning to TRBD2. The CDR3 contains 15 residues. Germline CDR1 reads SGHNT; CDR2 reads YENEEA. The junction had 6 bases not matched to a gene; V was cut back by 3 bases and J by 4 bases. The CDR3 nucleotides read TGTGCCAGCAGCTTGGCCGGGACTACTTACAATGAGCAGTTCTTC. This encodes CASSLAGTTYNEQFF. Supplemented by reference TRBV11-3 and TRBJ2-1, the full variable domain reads EAGVVQSPRYKIIEKKQPVAFWCNPISGHNTLYWYLQNLGQGPELLIRYENEEAVDDSQLPKDRFSAERLKGVDSTLKIQPAELGDSAVYLCASSLAGTTYNEQFFGPGTRLTVL.

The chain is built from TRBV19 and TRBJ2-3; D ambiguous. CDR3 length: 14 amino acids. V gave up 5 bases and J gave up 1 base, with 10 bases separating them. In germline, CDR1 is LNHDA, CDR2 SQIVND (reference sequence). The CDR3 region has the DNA TGTGCCAGTAGTTTTCTCGGAGGCACAGATACGCAGTATTTT. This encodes CASSFLGGTDTQYF.